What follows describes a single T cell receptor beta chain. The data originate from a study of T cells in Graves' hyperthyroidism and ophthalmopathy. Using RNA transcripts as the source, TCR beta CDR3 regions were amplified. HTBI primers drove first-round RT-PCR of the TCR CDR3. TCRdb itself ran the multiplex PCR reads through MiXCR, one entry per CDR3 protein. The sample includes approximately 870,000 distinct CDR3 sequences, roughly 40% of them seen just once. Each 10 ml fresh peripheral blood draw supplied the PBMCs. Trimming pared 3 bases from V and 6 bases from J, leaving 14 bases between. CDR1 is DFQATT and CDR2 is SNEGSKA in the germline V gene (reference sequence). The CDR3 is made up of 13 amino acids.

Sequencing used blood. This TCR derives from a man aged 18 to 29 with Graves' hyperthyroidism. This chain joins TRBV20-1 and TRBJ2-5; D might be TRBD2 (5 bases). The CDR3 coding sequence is TGCAGTGCTAGCCGGACTCCCGGGCAGACCCAGTACTTC. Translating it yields CSASRTPGQTQYF.